The next 22 T cell receptor beta chains were all read from a single sample in a study of patients and donors after allogeneic stem cell transplantation. Each CDR3 protein is one row after TCRdb ran MiXCR on the RT-PCR reads. Among 150,000 to 250,000 distinct CDR3 sequences listed, roughly two fifths were seen once. Source material: blood, either unsorted or a sorted T cell fraction (not recorded which). The receptors derive from a human donor who was either an allogeneic HSCT recipient or a stem cell or donor lymphocyte infusion donor (not recorded which). It is not recorded whose cells these are; they may come from a transplant donor.

This clonotype was counted a few times. The chain has TRBV12-3 or TRBV12-4 and TRBJ1-5; D is unresolved. The CDR3 is 16 amino acids. With 2 bases removed from V and 0 bases from J, the gap between germline ends came to 11 bases. The CDR3 bases are TGTGCCAGCAGTTTAATGGCGGTCTATAGCAATCAGCCCCAGCATTTT. Translated: CASSLMAVYSNQPQHF.

The rearrangement joins TRBV29-1 to TRBJ2-1, with 8 nucleotides matching TRBD2. Germline V gives CDR1 SQVTM, CDR2 ANQGSEA. This CDR3 has 14 amino acids. The trim removed 4 bases at V and 4 bases at J, leaving 6 bases unmatched. CDR3 DNA sequence: TGCAGCGTTGTGGTGTCTAGCGGGTACAATGAGCAGTTCTTC. Residues: CSVVVSSGYNEQFF.

This clonotype turned up a few times. The rearrangement joins TRBV19 to TRBJ2-4; D ambiguous. V was shortened by 3 bases and J by 9 bases, with 6 bases between the two germline ends. Germline values: CDR1 LNHDA, CDR2 SQIVND (reference sequence). CDR3 length equals 11 residues. The DNA for the CDR3 is TGTGCCAGTAGTATCGAAAGCATTCAGTACTTC. It translates to CASSIESIQYF.

This chain joins TRBV28 and TRBJ2-5; D might be TRBD1 (6 bases). The V and J ends lost 6 bases and 3 bases respectively, with 17 bases between them. Per germline, CDR1 MDHEN and CDR2 SYDVKM. The CDR3 contains 15 residues. The chain's CDR3 is CASSSRTELEETQYF. CDR3 DNA: TGTGCCAGCAGCTCCCGGACAGAACTGGAAGAGACCCAGTACTTC.

The chain recombines TRBV30 with TRBJ1-5; D gene unclear. Germline loops: CDR1 GTSNPN, CDR2 SVGIG (reference sequence). The CDR3 runs 12 residues. V lost 0 bases and J lost 6, with 6 bases in between. In DNA, the CDR3 is TGTGCCTGGAGTGTTGGTGTTCAGCCCCAGCATTTT. Translation: CAWSVGVQPQHF.

This chain connects TRBV12-3 or TRBV12-4 to TRBJ2-1, with TRBD2 as a possible D gene (5 bases). The CDR3 has 15 amino acids. Between the trimmed V and J ends, which lost 3 bases and 3 bases, there was a span of 12 bases. The CDR3 DNA follows: TGTGCCAGCAGTTTTGGGAGCGCCAACTACAATGAGCAGTTCTTC. This codes for CASSFGSANYNEQFF.

This clonotype occurred a few times. This rearrangement joins TRBV24-1 to TRBJ1-1, with D perhaps TRBD1 (5 bases). The V gene lost 6 bases and the J gene lost 4 bases, with 20 bases spanning the gap. The germline gives CDR1 KGHDR, CDR2 SFDVKD. The CDR3 is 16 amino acids. CDR3 in amino acids: CATSPPDPREGTEAFF. The CDR3 region has the DNA TGTGCCACCAGTCCTCCGGACCCCAGGGAGGGCACTGAAGCTTTCTTT.

This clonotype was seen a single time. V usage is TRBV20-1 and J usage is TRBJ1-1, with a tentative D call TRBD1 (6 bases). The CDR3 contains 14 residues. CDR1 and CDR2 (germline): DFQATT, SNEGSKA (reference sequence). V lost 3 bases to trimming and J lost 0 bases, with 11 bases between them. The CDR3 sequence is CSARRTVLNTEAFF. DNA of the CDR3: TGCAGTGCTAGGAGGACAGTTTTGAACACTGAAGCTTTCTTT.

This sequence joins TRBV24-1 and TRBJ2-7, with D hard to call. Germline CDR1 KGHDR, CDR2 SFDVKD. This CDR3 is built from 14 residues. V gave up 3 bases and J gave up 7 bases, with 15 bases separating them. This CDR3 is CATSDPGLGGEQYF. CDR3 in DNA: TGTGCCACCAGTGATCCCGGGCTAGGTGGGGAGCAGTACTTC.

The chain recombines TRBV4-1 with TRBJ1-4; no reliable D call. V lost 6 bases and J 4 bases, leaving 6 bases between the germline ends. Germline CDR1 MGHRA, CDR2 YSYEKL. The CDR3 contains 12 residues. The CDR3 reads CASRGDNEKLFF. The CDR3 coding sequence is TGCGCCAGCAGGGGAGATAATGAAAAACTGTTTTTT.

This clonotype was detected only a few times. This chain uses TRBV29-1 with TRBJ2-7, with D uncertain. The V and J ends lost 5 bases and 2 bases respectively, with 10 bases between them. Germline V lookup: CDR1 SQVTM, CDR2 ANQGSEA. The CDR3 contains 12 residues. The CDR3 sequence: CSVWAKAYEQYF. The DNA of the CDR3 is TGCAGCGTTTGGGCCAAGGCCTACGAGCAGTACTTC.

The chain links TRBV11-1 to TRBJ2-1; TRBD2 matches at 8 bases. Germline V lookup: CDR1 SGHAT, CDR2 FQDESV (reference sequence). The CDR3 sequence is 17 residues long. V gave up 2 bases and J gave up 0 bases; unmatched junction bases: 6. DNA of the CDR3: TGTGCCAGCAGCTTACATACTAGCGGCCCCTCCTACAATGAGCAGTTCTTC. Translating gives CASSLHTSGPSYNEQFF.

The chain combines TRBV7-8 with TRBJ1-5; no firm D call. The ends were cut back, 1 base at V and 3 bases at J, with 10 bases in the middle. The CDR3 loop spans 15 amino acids. Germline loops: CDR1 SGHVS, CDR2 FQNEAQ. The CDR3 sequence: CASSLGVMNNQPQHF. CDR3 sequence (DNA): TGTGCCAGCAGCTTAGGAGTTATGAACAATCAGCCCCAGCATTTT.

The chain has TRBV12-3 or TRBV12-4 and TRBJ1-1, with 7 bases fitting TRBD1. With 5 bases clipped from V and 3 bases from J, the junction kept 3 bases outside the gene matches. The CDR3 is made up of 13 amino acids. CDR3 loop: CASSGGQYTEAFF. In nucleotides, the CDR3 is TGTGCCAGCAGTGGGGGACAGTACACTGAAGCTTTCTTT.

The V call is TRBV14, the J call TRBJ1-2; no reliable D call. Germline V CDR1 and CDR2: SGHDN, FVKESK. The V gene lost 3 bases and the J gene lost 5 bases, with 7 bases spanning the gap. The CDR3 runs 12 residues. CDR3 region: CASSHGPYGYTF. The CDR3 DNA follows: TGTGCCAGCAGCCACGGCCCGTATGGCTACACCTTC.

The chain couples TRBV7-3 to TRBJ2-7; perhaps TRBD2 as D (6 bases). V lost 2 bases and J 0 bases, leaving 17 bases between the germline ends. The CDR3 is 17 amino acids. Per germline, CDR1 SGHTA and CDR2 FQGTGA. DNA for the CDR3: TGTGCCAGCAGCTTATGGAGGGGATCCCACCTCTCCTACGAGCAGTACTTC. Its protein is CASSLWRGSHLSYEQYF. The complete variable domain, with remaining parts taken from reference TRBV7-3 and TRBJ2-7, reads GAGVSQTPSNKVTEKGKYVELRCDPISGHTALYWYRQSLGQGPEFLIYFQGTGAADDSGLPNDRFFAVRPEGSVSTLKIQRTERGDSAVYLCASSLWRGSHLSYEQYFGPGTRLTVT.

The rearrangement joins TRBV6-2 or TRBV6-3 to TRBJ2-7, with D unresolved. The CDR3 loop spans 13 amino acids. V gave up 2 bases and J gave up 4 bases, with 9 bases separating them. The germline CDR1 and CDR2 sequences are MNHEY and SVGEGT. This chain's CDR3 is CASSYDQPYEQYF. In DNA, the CDR3 is TGTGCCAGCAGTTACGACCAACCTTACGAGCAGTACTTC.

In regard to this clonotype: A read error is likely, as this CDR3 ends without the conserved phenylalanine or tryptophan. The chain uses TRBV20-1 and TRBJ1-1, with TRBD1 matching 8 bases. V shed 3 bases and J 7 bases; nucleotides not matched to a gene: 4. Germline assignment: CDR1 DFQATT and CDR2 SNEGSKA (reference sequence). The CDR3 extends over 12 amino acids. The CDR3 sequence: CSARGQVIEAFL. The CDR3 nucleotides read TGCAGTGCTAGGGGACAGGTGATTGAAGCTTTCTTG.

CDR3 region: CASSLVDGYEQYF. CDR3 DNA: TGCGCCAGCAGCTTGGTAGATGGTTACGAGCAGTACTTC. V gene TRBV5-1 combines with J gene TRBJ2-7; D remains ambiguous. Germline V lookup: CDR1 SGHRS, CDR2 YFSETQ. Trimming took off 0 bases at V and 4 bases at J, with 8 bases between the two ends. CDR3 length: 13 residues.

The chain combines TRBV6-2 or TRBV6-3 with TRBJ2-1; maybe TRBD2 (7 bases). The CDR3 sequence is 15 residues long. Trimming removed 10 bases at V and 5 bases at J, with 21 bases between. The germline gives CDR1 MNHEY, CDR2 SVGEGT. CDR3 residues: CATSGGRIRDNEQFF. The CDR3 bases are TGTGCCACCTCCGGGGGGCGGATACGGGACAATGAGCAGTTCTTC.

This clonotype was seen repeatedly, ten times or more. This chain links TRBV6-2 or TRBV6-3 with TRBJ1-1; D may be TRBD1 (5 bases). The germline gives CDR1 MNHEY, CDR2 SVGEGT. Between the trimmed V and J ends, which lost 1 base and 0 bases, there was a span of 12 bases. The CDR3 totals 16 residues. The CDR3 region is CASSYYPGGVNTEAFF. The DNA for the CDR3 is TGTGCCAGCAGTTACTACCCCGGGGGGGTGAACACTGAAGCTTTCTTT.

V usage is TRBV13 and J usage is TRBJ2-1; TRBD2 matches 10 bases. V lost 3 bases and J lost 7; bases outside the gene matches: 6. The length of the CDR3 is 15 residues. Germline V lookup: CDR1 PRHDT, CDR2 FYEKMQ (reference sequence). CDR3 coding DNA: TGTGCCAGCAGCTTTGGACTAGCGGTTTGGAATGAGCAGTTCTTC. It is translated as CASSFGLAVWNEQFF. Together with reference TRBV13 and TRBJ2-1, the CDR3 gives the full variable domain: AAGVIQSPRHLIKEKRETATLKCYPIPRHDTVYWYQQGPGQDPQFLISFYEKMQSDKGSIPDRFSAQQFSDYHSELNMSSLELGDSALYFCASSFGLAVWNEQFFGPGTRLTVL.